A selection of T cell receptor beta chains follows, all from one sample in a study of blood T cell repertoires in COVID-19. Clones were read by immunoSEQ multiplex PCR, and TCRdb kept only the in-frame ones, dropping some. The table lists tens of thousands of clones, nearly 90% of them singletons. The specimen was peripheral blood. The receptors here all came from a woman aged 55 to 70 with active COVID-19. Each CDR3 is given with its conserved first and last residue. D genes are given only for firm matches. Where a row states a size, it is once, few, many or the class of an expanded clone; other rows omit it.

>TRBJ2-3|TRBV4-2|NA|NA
CASSQDFRADTQYF
TGTGCCAGCAGCCAAGATTTCCGGGCAGATACGCAGTATTTT
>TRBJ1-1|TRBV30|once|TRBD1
CAWSAGDREDTEAFF
TGTGCCTGGAGTGCGGGGGACAGGGAGGACACTGAAGCTTTCTTT
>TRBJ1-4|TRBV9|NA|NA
CASSRTGLMTEKLFF
TGTGCCAGCAGCCGAACGGGGTTGATGACTGAAAAACTGTTTTTT
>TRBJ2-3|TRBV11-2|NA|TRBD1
CASSVNRGTGTDTQYF
TGTGCCAGCAGCGTAAACAGGGGAACCGGCACAGATACGCAGTATTTT
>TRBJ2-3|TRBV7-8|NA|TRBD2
CASSPSGRGVKPTTDTQYF
TGTGCCAGCAGCCCCAGCGGGAGAGGGGTTAAACCTACCACAGATACGCAGTATTTT
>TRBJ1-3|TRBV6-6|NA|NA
CASSLSTGNTIYF
TGTGCCAGCAGTCTTAGCACTGGAAACACCATATATTTT
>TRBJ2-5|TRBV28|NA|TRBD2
CASSPTLTSGRIQETQYF
TGTGCCAGCAGCCCTACCCTGACTAGCGGGAGGATACAAGAGACCCAGTACTTC
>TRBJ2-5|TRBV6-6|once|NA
CASSYGEETQYF
TGTGCCAGCAGTTACGGAGAAGAGACCCAGTACTTC
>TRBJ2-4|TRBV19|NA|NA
CASEREQGNIQYF
TGTGCCAGTGAGAGGGAACAGGGAAACATTCAGTACTTC
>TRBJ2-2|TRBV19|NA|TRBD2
CASSMDLGGLAGAAGELFF
TGTGCCAGTAGTATGGATCTGGGGGGACTAGCGGGAGCCGCCGGGGAGCTGTTTTTT